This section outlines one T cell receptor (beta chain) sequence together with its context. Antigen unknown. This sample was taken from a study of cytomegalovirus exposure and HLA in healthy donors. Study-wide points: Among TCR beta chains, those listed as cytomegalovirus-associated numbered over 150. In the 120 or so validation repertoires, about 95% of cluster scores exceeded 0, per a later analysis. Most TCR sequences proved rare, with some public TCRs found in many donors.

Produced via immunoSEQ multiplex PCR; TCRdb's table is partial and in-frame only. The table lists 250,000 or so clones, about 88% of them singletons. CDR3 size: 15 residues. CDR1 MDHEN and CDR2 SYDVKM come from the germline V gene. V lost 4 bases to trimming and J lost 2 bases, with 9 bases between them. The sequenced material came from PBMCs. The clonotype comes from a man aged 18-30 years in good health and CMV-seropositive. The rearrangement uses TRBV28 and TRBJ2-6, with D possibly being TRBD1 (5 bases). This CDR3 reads CASSYRNTGANVLTF. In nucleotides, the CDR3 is TGTGCCAGCAGTTACAGGAACACTGGGGCCAACGTCCTGACTTTC.